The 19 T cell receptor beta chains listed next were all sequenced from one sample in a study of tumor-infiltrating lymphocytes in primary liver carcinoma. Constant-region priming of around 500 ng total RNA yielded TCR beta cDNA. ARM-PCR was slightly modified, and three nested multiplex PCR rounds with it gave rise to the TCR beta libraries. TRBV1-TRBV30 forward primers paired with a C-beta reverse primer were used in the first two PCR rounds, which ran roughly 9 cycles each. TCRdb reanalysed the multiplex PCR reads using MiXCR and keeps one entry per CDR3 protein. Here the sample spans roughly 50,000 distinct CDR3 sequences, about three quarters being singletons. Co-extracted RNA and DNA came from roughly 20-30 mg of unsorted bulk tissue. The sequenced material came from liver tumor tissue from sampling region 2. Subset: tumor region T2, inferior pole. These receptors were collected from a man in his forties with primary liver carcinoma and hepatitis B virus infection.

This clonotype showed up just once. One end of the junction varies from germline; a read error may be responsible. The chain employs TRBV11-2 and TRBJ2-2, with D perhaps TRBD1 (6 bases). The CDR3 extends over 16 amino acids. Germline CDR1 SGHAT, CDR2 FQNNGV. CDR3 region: CAGSSRQVSNTGELFF. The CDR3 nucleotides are TGTGCCGGCAGCTCCAGACAGGTTTCGAACACCGGGGAGCTGTTTTTC.

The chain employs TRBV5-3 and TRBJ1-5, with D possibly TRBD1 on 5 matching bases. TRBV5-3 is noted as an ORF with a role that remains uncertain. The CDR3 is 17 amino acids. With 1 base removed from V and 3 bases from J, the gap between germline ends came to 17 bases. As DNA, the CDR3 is TGTGCCAGAAGCTTGTGGGGCAATAGATTCATCAATCAGCCCCAGCATTTT. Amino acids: CARSLWGNRFINQPQHF.

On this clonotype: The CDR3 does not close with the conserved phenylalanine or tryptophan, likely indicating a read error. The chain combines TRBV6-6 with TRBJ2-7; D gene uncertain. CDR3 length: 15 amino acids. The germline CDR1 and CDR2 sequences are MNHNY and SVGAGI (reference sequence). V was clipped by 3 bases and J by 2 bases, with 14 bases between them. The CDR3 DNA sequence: TGTGCCAGCAGTTATTTGCCGCAACTGACCTACGAGCAGTACTAC. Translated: CASSYLPQLTYEQYY.

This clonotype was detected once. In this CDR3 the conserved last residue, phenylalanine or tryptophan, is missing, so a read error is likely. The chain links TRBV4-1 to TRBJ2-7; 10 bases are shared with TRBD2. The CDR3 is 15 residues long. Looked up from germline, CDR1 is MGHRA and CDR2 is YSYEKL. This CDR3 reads CASSQASSGSYEQYL. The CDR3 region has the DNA TGCGCCAGCAGTCAAGCTTCTAGCGGGAGCTACGAGCAGTACCTT.

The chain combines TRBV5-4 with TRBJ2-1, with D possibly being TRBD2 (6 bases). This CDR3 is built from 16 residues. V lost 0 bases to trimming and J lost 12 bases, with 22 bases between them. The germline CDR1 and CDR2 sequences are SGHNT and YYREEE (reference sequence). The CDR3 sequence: CASSLDNGSLYSVQFF. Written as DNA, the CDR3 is TGTGCCAGCAGCTTGGATAACGGGAGTTTGTACAGTGTGCAGTTCTTC.

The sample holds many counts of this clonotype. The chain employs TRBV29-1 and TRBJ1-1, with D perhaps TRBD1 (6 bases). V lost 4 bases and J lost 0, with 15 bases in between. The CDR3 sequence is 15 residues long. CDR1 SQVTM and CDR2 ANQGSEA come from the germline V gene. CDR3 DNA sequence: TGCAGCGTTGGGAGGGGGGCGCAGGTGAACACTGAAGCTTTCTTT. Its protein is CSVGRGAQVNTEAFF.

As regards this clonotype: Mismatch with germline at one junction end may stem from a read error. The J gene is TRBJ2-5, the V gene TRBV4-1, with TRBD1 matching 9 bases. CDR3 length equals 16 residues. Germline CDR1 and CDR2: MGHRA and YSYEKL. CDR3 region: CASGHHNRGRVETQYF. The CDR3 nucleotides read TGCGCCAGCGGCCACCATAACAGGGGGCGCGTAGAGACCCAATACTTC.

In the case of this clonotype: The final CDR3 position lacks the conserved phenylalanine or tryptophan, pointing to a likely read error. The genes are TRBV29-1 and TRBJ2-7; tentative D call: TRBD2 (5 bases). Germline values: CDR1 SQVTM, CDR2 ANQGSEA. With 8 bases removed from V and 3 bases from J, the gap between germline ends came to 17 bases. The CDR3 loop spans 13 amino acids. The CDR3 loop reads CSIRNREGYEQYL. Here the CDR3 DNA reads TGCAGCATTAGGAACCGCGAGGGCTACGAGCAGTACCTC.

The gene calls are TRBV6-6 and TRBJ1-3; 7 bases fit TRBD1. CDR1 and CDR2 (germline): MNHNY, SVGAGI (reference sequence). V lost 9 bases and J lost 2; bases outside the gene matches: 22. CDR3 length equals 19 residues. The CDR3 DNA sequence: TGTGCCAGTAGTACCGTGACAGGGAAAGGCTTCGCCACTGGAAACACCATATATTTT. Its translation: CASSTVTGKGFATGNTIYF.

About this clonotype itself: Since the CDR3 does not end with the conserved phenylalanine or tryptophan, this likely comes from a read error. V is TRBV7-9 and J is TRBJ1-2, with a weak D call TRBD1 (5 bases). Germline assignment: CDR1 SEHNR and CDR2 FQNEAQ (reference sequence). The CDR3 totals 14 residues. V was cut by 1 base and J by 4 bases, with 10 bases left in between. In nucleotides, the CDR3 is TGTGCCAGCAGCTTAGAGGACACCTTCTATGGCTACACCTCC. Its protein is CASSLEDTFYGYTS.

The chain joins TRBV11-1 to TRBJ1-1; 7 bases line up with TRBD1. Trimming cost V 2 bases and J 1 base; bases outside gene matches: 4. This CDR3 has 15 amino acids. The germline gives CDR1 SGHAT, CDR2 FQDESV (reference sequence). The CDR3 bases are TGTGCCAGCAGCTTAAGGGGGCCGGGGAACACTGAAGCTTTCTTT. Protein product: CASSLRGPGNTEAFF.

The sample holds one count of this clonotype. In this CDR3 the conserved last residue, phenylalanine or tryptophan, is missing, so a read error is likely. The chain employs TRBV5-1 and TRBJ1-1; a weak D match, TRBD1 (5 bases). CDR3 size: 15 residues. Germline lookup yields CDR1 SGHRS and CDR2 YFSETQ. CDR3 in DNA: TGCGCCATCAGCTTGGCTCCGGGAAGGCAGGGTGAAGCTTTCCTT. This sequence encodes CAISLAPGRQGEAFL.

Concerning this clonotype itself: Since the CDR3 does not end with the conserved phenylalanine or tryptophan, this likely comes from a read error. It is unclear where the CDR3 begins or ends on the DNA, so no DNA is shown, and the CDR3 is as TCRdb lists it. The CDR3 region is CASSLDSGSLYNERFL. The chain recombines TRBV5-4 with TRBJ2-1; the D call TRBD2 from the table was never checked on the DNA. CDR1 SGHNT and CDR2 YYREEE come from the germline V gene (reference sequence). The CDR3 sequence runs 16 residues, both termini included.

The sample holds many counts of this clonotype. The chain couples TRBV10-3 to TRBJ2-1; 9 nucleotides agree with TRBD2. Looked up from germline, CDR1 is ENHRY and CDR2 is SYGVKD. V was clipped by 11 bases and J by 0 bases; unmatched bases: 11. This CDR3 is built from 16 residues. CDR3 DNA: TGTGCCTTCTCGGCGGGAGGGTTAAGCTCCTACAATGAGCAGTTCTTC. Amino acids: CAFSAGGLSSYNEQFF.

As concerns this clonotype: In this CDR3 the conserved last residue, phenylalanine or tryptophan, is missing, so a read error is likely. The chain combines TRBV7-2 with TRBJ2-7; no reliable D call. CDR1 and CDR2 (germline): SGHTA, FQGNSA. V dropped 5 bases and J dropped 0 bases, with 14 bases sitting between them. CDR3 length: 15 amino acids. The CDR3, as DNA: TGTGCCAGCAGCGCGCGTTATTTATCCTCCTACGAGCAGTACATC. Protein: CASSARYLSSYEQYI.

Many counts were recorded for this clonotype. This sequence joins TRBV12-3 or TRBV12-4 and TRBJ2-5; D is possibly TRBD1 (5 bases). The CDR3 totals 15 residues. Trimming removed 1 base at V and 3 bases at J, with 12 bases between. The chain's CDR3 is CASSLDQGWEETQYF. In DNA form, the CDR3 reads TGTGCCAGCAGTTTAGACCAGGGATGGGAAGAGACCCAGTACTTC.

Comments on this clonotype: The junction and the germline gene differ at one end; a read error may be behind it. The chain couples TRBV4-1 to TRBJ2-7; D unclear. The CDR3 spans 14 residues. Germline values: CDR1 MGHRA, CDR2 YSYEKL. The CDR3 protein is CASSLTVGSYEQYF. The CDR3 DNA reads TGCGCCAGCAGCCTCACAGTAGGCTCCTATGAGCAGTACTTC.

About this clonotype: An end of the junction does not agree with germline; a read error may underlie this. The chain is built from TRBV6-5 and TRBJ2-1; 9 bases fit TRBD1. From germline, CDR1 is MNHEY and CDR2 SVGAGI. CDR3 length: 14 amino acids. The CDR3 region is CASSWQDRGNEHFF. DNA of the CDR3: TGTGCTAGCAGTTGGCAGGACAGGGGCAATGAGCACTTCTTC.

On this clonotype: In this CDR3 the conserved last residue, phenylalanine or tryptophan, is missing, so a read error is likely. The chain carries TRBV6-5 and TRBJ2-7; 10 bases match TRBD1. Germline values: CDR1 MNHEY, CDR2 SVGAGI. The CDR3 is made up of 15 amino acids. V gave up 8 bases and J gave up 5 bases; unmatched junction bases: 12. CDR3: CASRRNPDRGHEQYL. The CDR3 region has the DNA TGTGCCAGCCGTAGGAACCCCGACAGGGGGCACGAGCAGTACTTA.